Shown below are 10 T cell receptor beta chains from a single sample sequenced in a study of cytomegalovirus exposure and HLA in healthy donors. This PCR relied on a set of 60 Vbeta primers and 13 Jbeta primers. TCRdb's copy holds only in-frame clones and misses some; the assay was immunoSEQ multiplex PCR. In the table there are 200,000 to 250,000 clones, more than 60% of which are singletons. Sequencing input: PBMCs. Receptors were obtained from a woman between 55 and 75 years old in good health and CMV-seropositive.

In its sample, this clone was seen once. The V call is TRBV7-8, the J call TRBJ2-5; no definite D call. V was clipped by 3 bases and J by 5 bases, with 10 bases between them. The CDR3 is 13 amino acids. The V gene's germline CDR1 is SGHVS and CDR2 FQNEAQ. The CDR3 region has the DNA TGTGCCAGCAGCTTCTGGGCACGGGAGACCCAGTACTTC. This encodes CASSFWARETQYF.

V and J are TRBV6-1 and TRBJ2-7; 8 bases agree with TRBD2. CDR3 size: 13 residues. Losses at the gene ends were 8 bases for V and 4 bases for J; bases not matched to a gene: 7. Germline V gene sequence: CDR1 MNHNS, CDR2 SASEGT. CDR3 residues: CASRPGLGYEQYF. CDR3 bases: TGTGCCAGCCGACCGGGACTAGGATACGAGCAGTACTTC.

V and J are TRBV7-6 and TRBJ2-5; no clear D gene. The V end was cut by 5 bases, the J end by 4 bases, with 17 bases between. The CDR3 loop spans 15 amino acids. Germline-derived CDR1 and CDR2 are SGHVS and FNYEAQ. The CDR3 sequence is CASSPTFSSGETQYF. CDR3 bases: TGTGCCAGCAGCCCAACCTTCTCGTCAGGAGAGACCCAGTACTTC.

The chain couples TRBV5-1 to TRBJ2-1, with D tentatively TRBD1 (5 bases). The V gene lost 3 bases and the J gene lost 4 bases, with 11 bases spanning the gap. The V gene's germline CDR1 is SGHRS and CDR2 YFSETQ. This CDR3 comprises 14 residues. CDR3 residues: CASSSGPGYNEQFF. The CDR3 DNA reads TGCGCCAGCAGCTCGGGCCCAGGGTACAATGAGCAGTTCTTC.

The rearrangement joins TRBV30 to TRBJ2-2; 8 nucleotides line up with TRBD1. There are 14 residues in the CDR3. CDR1 GTSNPN and CDR2 SVGIG come from the germline V gene (reference sequence). The ends lost 6 bases at V and 0 bases at J; junction bases unmatched: 3. This CDR3 is CACLDRANTGELFF. The CDR3 coding sequence is TGTGCCTGCTTGGACAGGGCGAACACCGGGGAGCTGTTTTTT.

The chain employs TRBV7-2 and TRBJ2-3, with D maybe TRBD2 (6 bases). The CDR3 sequence is 13 residues long. V lost 5 bases to trimming and J lost 5 bases, with 11 bases between them. The germline CDR1 and CDR2 sequences are SGHTA and FQGNSA. The CDR3 nucleotides read TGTGCCAGCAGCCGACTAGTCAGAGATACGCAGTATTTT. Translated: CASSRLVRDTQYF. Full variable domain (outside the CDR3, taken from reference TRBV7-2 and TRBJ2-3): GAGVSQSPSNKVTEKGKDVELRCDPISGHTALYWYRQSLGQGLEFLIYFQGNSAPDKSGLPSDRFSAERTGGSVSTLTIQRTQQEDSAVYLCASSRLVRDTQYFGPGTRLTVL.

V and J are TRBV19 and TRBJ2-2; 7 bases match TRBD1. V was pared by 5 bases and J by 7 bases, with 16 bases of the junction left unmatched. The germline CDR1 and CDR2 sequences are LNHDA and SQIVND (reference sequence). The CDR3 contains 17 residues. CDR3 region: CASSPRSGQGVGGELFF. The CDR3 DNA sequence: TGTGCCAGTAGTCCCAGGTCGGGCCAGGGGGTTGGCGGGGAGCTGTTTTTT.

This clone was seen only a few times. V and J are TRBV19 and TRBJ2-7; D ambiguous. V lost 5 bases and J lost 3, with 11 bases in between. This CDR3 is built from 13 residues. Per the germline V gene, CDR1 is LNHDA and CDR2 is SQIVND (reference sequence). The CDR3 reads CASSETRSYEQYF. The CDR3 region has the DNA TGTGCCAGTAGTGAAACACGGAGCTACGAGCAGTACTTC.

The CDR3 region has the DNA TGTGCCAGCAGCCCAGGGGTTGGGCAAGAGACCCAGTACTTC. Encoded protein: CASSPGVGQETQYF. This chain links TRBV5-4 with TRBJ2-5; D is perhaps TRBD1 (6 bases). Trimming removed 4 bases at V and 2 bases at J, with 12 bases between. The CDR3 has 14 residues. Germline assignment: CDR1 SGHNT and CDR2 YYREEE (reference sequence). Full variable domain (rest looked up from reference TRBV5-4 and TRBJ2-5): ETGVTQSPTHLIKTRGQQVTLRCSSQSGHNTVSWYQQALGQGPQFIFQYYREEENGRGNFPPRFSGLQFPNYSSELNVNALELDDSALYLCASSPGVGQETQYFGPGTRLLVL.

The chain recombines TRBV7-2 with TRBJ2-7; perhaps TRBD1 as D (6 bases). Germline V lookup: CDR1 SGHTA, CDR2 FQGNSA. Trimming stripped 5 bases from V and 0 bases from J, with 11 bases between. The length of the CDR3 is 14 residues. CDR3 DNA: TGTGCCAGCAGCGAAGACAGGAGCTCCTACGAGCAGTACTTC. Residues: CASSEDRSSYEQYF.